Listed below are T cell receptor beta chains from one sample, sequenced in a study of T cell responses to AZD1222 COVID-19 vaccine. Assay used: immunoSEQ multiplex PCR; TCRdb lists only in-frame clones, some missing. The data show 90,000 to 95,000 clones, with about 90% seen just once and under 10% held by the top ten. The sequencing used peripheral blood, collected on day 0 of AZD1222 vaccination. The receptors here all came from an adult in good health. CDR3s include the opening cysteine and the closing phenylalanine or tryptophan. Fields, in order: V gene, J gene, clone size, D gene, CDR3 DNA, CDR3 protein. A D gene is named only where the DNA matches it firmly. Expanded clones are given a class, and other clones once, few, many or no size at all.

V: TRBV7-2; J: TRBJ2-7; size: NA; D: TRBD1; DNA: TGTGCCAGCAGCTTTGGGACAGGCTCCTACGAGCAGTACTTC; CDR3: CASSFGTGSYEQYF
V: TRBV6-4; J: TRBJ2-3; size: few; D: TRBD2; DNA: TGTGCCAGCAGTGACTCAGCGGGGGGGCCAGATACGCAGTATTTT; CDR3: CASSDSAGGPDTQYF
V: TRBV30; J: TRBJ1-5; size: once; D: NA; DNA: TGTGCCTGGAGGGGCCGGGAAAGCAATCAGCCCCAGCATTTT; CDR3: CAWRGRESNQPQHF
V: TRBV5-6; J: TRBJ2-1; size: NA; D: NA; DNA: TGTGCCAGCGGGCTTGAGGGGGGCGGGAGATCCTACAATGAGCAGTTCTTC; CDR3: CASGLEGGGRSYNEQFF
V: TRBV29-1; J: TRBJ2-7; size: NA; D: TRBD2; DNA: TGCAGTGTTGATACGGGACTAGCGGGATTCGAGCAGTACTTC; CDR3: CSVDTGLAGFEQYF
V: TRBV12-3/TRBV12-4; J: TRBJ1-5; size: NA; D: NA; DNA: TGTGCCAGCAGCTACTCCGGGACTCAGCCCCAGCATTTT; CDR3: CASSYSGTQPQHF
V: TRBV4-2; J: TRBJ2-7; size: NA; D: NA; DNA: TGTGCCAGCAGCCAAGAACTTGGGGGAGCCCACTACGAGCAGTACTTC; CDR3: CASSQELGGAHYEQYF
V: TRBV10-3; J: TRBJ1-1; size: once; D: NA; DNA: TGTGCCATCAGAGCTCAGGGCCCACACACTGAAGCTTTCTTT; CDR3: CAIRAQGPHTEAFF
V: TRBV10-1; J: TRBJ1-6; size: NA; D: NA; DNA: TGCGCCAGCACAGGGACCCTCGGTTCACCCCTCCACTTT; CDR3: CASTGTLGSPLHF
V: TRBV7-3; J: TRBJ2-1; size: NA; D: TRBD2; DNA: TGTGCCAGCAGCTTTCAGCGGGGAGGCTGGTTAGGTGAGCAGTTCTTC; CDR3: CASSFQRGGWLGEQFF
V: TRBV11-1; J: TRBJ2-7; size: NA; D: TRBD2; DNA: TGTGCCAGCAGCTTTAGCGGGGTCTACGAGCAGTACTTC; CDR3: CASSFSGVYEQYF
V: TRBV27; J: TRBJ1-2; size: once; D: NA; DNA: TGTGCCAGCAGTTTCAACCCCGGGATCGTCTATGGCTACACCTTC; CDR3: CASSFNPGIVYGYTF
V: TRBV4-1; J: TRBJ2-6; size: NA; D: NA; DNA: TGCGCCAGCAGCCAAGATAATCGGGGGGCGCAAGGTCGGGCCAACGTCCTGACTTTC; CDR3: CASSQDNRGAQGRANVLTF
V: TRBV4-2; J: TRBJ2-7; size: NA; D: TRBD2; DNA: TGTGCCAGCAGCCAAGGGTATCTAGCGGGAGAGCAGTACTTC; CDR3: CASSQGYLAGEQYF
V: TRBV19; J: TRBJ1-5; size: NA; D: NA; DNA: TGTGCCAGTAGGACGGCCGGCGGAGCCCGAGGGCCCCAGCATTTT; CDR3: CASRTAGGARGPQHF
V: TRBV5-1; J: TRBJ1-3; size: NA; D: NA; DNA: TGCGCCAGCAGCTTGGTCCTGGGCTCTGGAAACACCATATATTTT; CDR3: CASSLVLGSGNTIYF
V: TRBV5-1; J: TRBJ2-2; size: once; D: NA; DNA: TGCGCCAGCAGTTCAGGGAGCTCGGGGGAGCTGTTTTTT; CDR3: CASSSGSSGELFF